This T cell receptor beta chain stems from a study of shared clonotypes between healthy human individuals. Authors' processing steps: ImmunoSEQ gave junction-only sequences without quality scores, so filtering differed. Libraries were prepared by immunoSEQ multiplex PCR; TCRdb keeps only in-frame clonotypes and omits some of them. V and J calls and clone size are those listed in that table; D and trimming were worked out from the DNA. The repertoire holds 2 million to 2.5 million clones, with approximately 95% as singletons. This CDR3 is built from 12 residues. Trimming stripped 4 bases from V and 8 bases from J, with 11 bases between. Per germline, CDR1 SGHDN and CDR2 FVKESK.

The sample was naive CD4+ T cells sorted from blood. As to subset: CD45RA+ positively selected. The receptor was isolated from a man aged 18 to 30 in good health. V usage is TRBV14 and J usage is TRBJ1-1; possible D gene TRBD1, 6 bases. The CDR3 DNA is TGTGCCAGCAGCCGGCCGGGACAAGAAGCTTTCTTT. Protein product: CASSRPGQEAFF.